Listed here are 10 T cell receptor beta chains from one sample, sequenced in a study of T cell responses to AZD1222 COVID-19 vaccine. The protocol was immunoSEQ multiplex PCR, while the TCRdb copy is restricted to in-frame clones and leaves out a portion. The sample holds under 200,000 clones, roughly 88% seen once. Sequences were derived from peripheral blood, sampled on day 0 of AZD1222 vaccination. Receptor source: an adult in good health.

The chain links TRBV4-2 to TRBJ1-5, with D possibly TRBD1 on 6 matching bases. V lost 0 bases, J lost 2 bases, and 14 bases lay in between. This CDR3 is built from 17 residues. CDR1 is LGHNA, CDR2 YNFKEQ, per germline. CDR3 bases: TGTGCCAGCAGCCAAGAGGGGGCGGGGGCCGGCAATCAGCCCCAGCATTTT. Translated: CASSQEGAGAGNQPQHF.

The chain links TRBV5-8 to TRBJ2-4, with unresolved D. Germline V gene data show CDR1 as SGHTS and CDR2 as YDEGEE. The CDR3 length is 15 residues. V was trimmed by 4 bases and J by 0 bases, leaving 11 bases between them. CDR3 nucleotide sequence: TGTGCCAGCAGCGACCATGGTCTAGCCAAAAACATTCAGTACTTC. Amino acids: CASSDHGLAKNIQYF.

V usage is TRBV19 and J usage is TRBJ1-5, with 7 bases lining up with TRBD1. CDR1 and CDR2 (germline): LNHDA, SQIVND (reference sequence). J gave up 7 bases and V 7 bases, and 13 bases lay outside the gene matches. This CDR3 is 15 amino acids long. In nucleotides, the CDR3 is TGTGCCAGTATGGAGGGGGCCTTAGCGCGGCAGCCCCAGCATTTT. As protein: CASMEGALARQPQHF.

This sequence joins TRBV7-2 and TRBJ2-5, with unresolved D. V was pared by 6 bases and J by 1 base, with 12 bases between. Germline CDR1 SGHTA, CDR2 FQGNSA. This CDR3 is built from 14 residues. The CDR3 protein is CASRKYGGQETQYF. CDR3 nucleotides: TGTGCCAGCAGGAAATACGGTGGCCAAGAGACCCAGTACTTC.

This chain joins TRBV19 and TRBJ2-7, with a possible D match to TRBD2 (6 bases). V was cut by 3 bases and J by 6 bases, with 12 bases left in between. CDR1 and CDR2 from the germline V gene are LNHDA and SQIVND (reference sequence). CDR3 length: 13 residues. The CDR3 reads CASSIQRVGEQYF. Written as DNA, the CDR3 is TGTGCCAGTAGTATCCAGCGGGTGGGCGAGCAGTACTTC.

The genes are TRBV18 and TRBJ1-2; no reliable D call. V was trimmed by 0 bases and J by 4 bases, leaving 6 bases between them. Per germline, CDR1 KGHSH and CDR2 LQKENI. The CDR3 is 13 amino acids. In DNA form, the CDR3 reads TGTGCCAGCTCACCACCCGACGCCTATGGCTACACCTTC. This gives the protein CASSPPDAYGYTF.

The chain has TRBV29-1 and TRBJ2-3, with D possibly being TRBD2 (6 bases). Trimming shortened V by 0 bases and J by 6 bases, and 10 bases separated the two germline ends. The CDR3 is 13 residues long. Per germline, CDR1 SQVTM and CDR2 ANQGSEA. CDR3 nucleotide sequence: TGCAGCGTTGAAGATGCGGCGGGGGATACGCAGTATTTT. Translated, it gives CSVEDAAGDTQYF.

This chain joins TRBV9 and TRBJ1-2, with D maybe TRBD1 (5 bases). This CDR3 has 16 amino acids. Trimming removed 4 bases at V and 1 base at J, with 17 bases between. From germline, CDR1 is SGDLS and CDR2 YYNGEE. The CDR3 sequence is CASSTRGQGGNYGYTF. DNA for the CDR3: TGTGCCAGCAGCACGAGAGGGCAGGGTGGTAACTATGGCTACACCTTC. The entire variable domain, with the rest obtained from reference TRBV9 and TRBJ1-2, is as follows: DSGVTQTPKHLITATGQRVTLRCSPRSGDLSVYWYQQSLDQGLQFLIQYYNGEERAKGNILERFSAQQFPDLHSELNLSSLELGDSALYFCASSTRGQGGNYGYTFGSGTRLTVV.

The gene calls are TRBV5-1 and TRBJ2-7; D not resolved. In germline, CDR1 is SGHRS, CDR2 YFSETQ. With 0 bases removed from V and 1 base from J, the gap between germline ends came to 11 bases. The CDR3 consists of 15 residues. In DNA form, the CDR3 reads TGCGCCAGCAGCTTGGCCTGGGCGGATTCCTACGAGCAGTACTTC. Protein product: CASSLAWADSYEQYF.

This chain joins TRBV6-2 or TRBV6-3 and TRBJ2-7; no firm D call. V was trimmed by 3 bases and J by 0 bases, leaving 12 bases between them. This CDR3 is 15 amino acids long. Germline CDR1 is MNHEY and CDR2 is SVGEGT. CDR3 residues: CASSYSWANSYEQYF. DNA of the CDR3: TGTGCCAGCAGTTATAGTTGGGCCAACTCCTACGAGCAGTACTTC.